This TCR beta chain originates from a study of CD8 T cells in ankylosing spondylitis. Findings of the study overall: The authors found the disease-linked clones to be CD8+ and relatively rare in peripheral blood. Fewer than ten highly homologous variants made up a TCR beta motif that seemed to typify ankylosing spondylitis blood. Matched synovial fluid from ankylosing spondylitis patients was reported to be enriched for disease-linked clones.

The germline CDR1 and CDR2 sequences are SGHRS and YFSETQ. Trimming pared 2 bases from V and 7 bases from J, leaving 18 bases between. The length of the CDR3 is 15 residues. 5'-RACE, quantitative and with molecular barcodes, yielded the TCR beta libraries. Each CDR3 protein is one row after TCRdb ran MiXCR on the 5' RACE reads. Of roughly 100,000 distinct CDR3 sequences listed, roughly 8.3% are singletons. This clonotype was seen ten or more times. The antigen is undetermined. The source material was blood, either unsorted or a sorted T cell fraction (not recorded which). This chain links TRBV5-1 with TRBJ1-1, with D perhaps TRBD1 (6 bases). This receptor was identified in a male donor with ankylosing spondylitis or in good health (not recorded which). Written as DNA, the CDR3 is TGCGCCAGCAGCTTTGGTGGTCGGAGGACAGATGAAGCTTTCTTT. It encodes CASSFGGRRTDEAFF.